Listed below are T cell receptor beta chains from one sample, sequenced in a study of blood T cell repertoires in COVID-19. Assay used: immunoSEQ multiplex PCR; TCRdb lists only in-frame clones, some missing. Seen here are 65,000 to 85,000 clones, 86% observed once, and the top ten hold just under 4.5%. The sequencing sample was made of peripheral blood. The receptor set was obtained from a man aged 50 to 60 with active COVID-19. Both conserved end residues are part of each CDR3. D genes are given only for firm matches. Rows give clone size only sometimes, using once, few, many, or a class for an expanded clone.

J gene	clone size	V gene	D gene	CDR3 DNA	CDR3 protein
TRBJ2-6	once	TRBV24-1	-	TGTGCCACCAGTGATTCAAGTCGGGGAACCCCTGGGGCCAACGTCCTGACTTTC	CATSDSSRGTPGANVLTF
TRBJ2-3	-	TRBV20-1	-	TGCAGTGCCAAGAGGCTCGATACGCAGTATTTT	CSAKRLDTQYF
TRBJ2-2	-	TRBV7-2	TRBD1	TGTGCCAGCAGCACGGGACAGGGTCTTGCGACCGGGGAGCTGTTTTTT	CASSTGQGLATGELFF
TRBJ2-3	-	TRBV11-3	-	TGTGCCAGCAGCTTAGTAGCTGGGTCTAGCACAGATACGCAGTATTTT	CASSLVAGSSTDTQYF
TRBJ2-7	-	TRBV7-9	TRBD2	TGTGCCAGCAGCCCGGCCCAATCTAGCGGGAGGTTCGACGAGCAGTACTTC	CASSPAQSSGRFDEQYF
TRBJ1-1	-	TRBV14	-	TGTGCCAGCAGCCAAGATTTCGGTGATGAAGCTTTCTTT	CASSQDFGDEAFF
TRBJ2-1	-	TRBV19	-	TGTGCCAGTAGTATGGGTCGGAGCTCCTACAATGAGCAGTTCTTC	CASSMGRSSYNEQFF
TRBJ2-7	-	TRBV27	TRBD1	TGTGCCAGCAGTACCACCGGGACAGGTTCCTACGAGCAGTACTTC	CASSTTGTGSYEQYF
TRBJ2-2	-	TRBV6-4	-	TGTGCCAAACAAGCCTGGGGCAGGCCTGAACCCCATAACACCGGGGAGCTGTTTTTT	CAKQAWGRPEPHNTGELFF
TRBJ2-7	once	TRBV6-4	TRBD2	TGTGCCAGCATCTCTCCTACGGGTAGTCCGGGAGGGGACCTTTACGAGCAGTACTTC	CASISPTGSPGGDLYEQYF
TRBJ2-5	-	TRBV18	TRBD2	TGTGCCAGCTCACCGTTGGGGGGGGTTCAAGAGACCCAGTACTTC	CASSPLGGVQETQYF
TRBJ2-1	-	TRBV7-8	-	TGTGCCAGCAGCTTAGCTGGTGGGGGGGGACAAGGTGAGCAGTTCTTC	CASSLAGGGGQGEQFF
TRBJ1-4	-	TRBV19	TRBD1	TGTGCCAGTAGTATGGACAGGGGAAGGGATGAAAAACTGTTTTTT	CASSMDRGRDEKLFF
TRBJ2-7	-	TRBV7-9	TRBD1	TGTGCCAGCAGCCCCGGCCCGGGACAGAGCACCTACGAGCAGTACTTC	CASSPGPGQSTYEQYF
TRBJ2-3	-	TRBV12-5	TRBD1	TGTGCTAGTGGGAGACAGGGGGCGTTCACAGATACGCAGTATTTT	CASGRQGAFTDTQYF
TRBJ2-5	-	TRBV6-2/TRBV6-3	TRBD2	TGTGCCAGCAGTCAACTCCCCCCCGGGGGAGGGGAGACCCAGTACTTC	CASSQLPPGGGETQYF
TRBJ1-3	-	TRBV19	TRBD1	TGTGCCAGTGGGTGGCAGGGGGACTCTGGAAACACCATATATTTT	CASGWQGDSGNTIYF
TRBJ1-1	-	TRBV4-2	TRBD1	TGTGCCAGCAGCCATGGACCCACAGGGGGCCCCGACACTGAAGCTTTCTTT	CASSHGPTGGPDTEAFF
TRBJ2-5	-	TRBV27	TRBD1	TGTGCCAGCAGTTCCGGGACAGGGTCGGCAGAGACCCAGTACTTC	CASSSGTGSAETQYF
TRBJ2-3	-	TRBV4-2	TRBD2	TGTGCCAGCAGCCAAGATGTAGCGGGAGGAGGTAGAGATACGCAGTATTTT	CASSQDVAGGGRDTQYF
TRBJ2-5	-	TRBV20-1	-	TGCAGTGCTCAGATGGAGACCCAGTACTTC	CSAQMETQYF
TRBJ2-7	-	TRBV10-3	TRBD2	TGTGCCTCCACCGAAGGGCTAGCGGATAAATACGAGCAGTACTTC	CASTEGLADKYEQYF
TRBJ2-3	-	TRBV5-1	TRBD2	TGCGCCAGCAGCCCAGGGACTAGCGGGAACACAGATACGCAGTATTTT	CASSPGTSGNTDTQYF